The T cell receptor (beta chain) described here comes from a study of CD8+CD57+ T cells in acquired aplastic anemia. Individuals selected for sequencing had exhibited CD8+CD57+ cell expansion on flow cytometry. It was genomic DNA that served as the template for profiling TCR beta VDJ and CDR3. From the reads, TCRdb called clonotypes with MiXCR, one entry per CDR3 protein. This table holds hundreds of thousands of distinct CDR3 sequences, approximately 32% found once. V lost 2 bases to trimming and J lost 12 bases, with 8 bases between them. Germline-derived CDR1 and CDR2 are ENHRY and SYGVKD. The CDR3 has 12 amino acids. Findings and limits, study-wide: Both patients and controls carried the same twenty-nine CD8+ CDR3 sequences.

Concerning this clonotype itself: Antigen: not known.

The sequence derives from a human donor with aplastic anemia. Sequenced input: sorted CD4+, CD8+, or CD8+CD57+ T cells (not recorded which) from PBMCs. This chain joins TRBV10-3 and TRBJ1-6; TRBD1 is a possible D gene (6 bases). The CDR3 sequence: CAISEEGEPLHF. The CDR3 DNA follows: TGTGCCATCAGTGAGGAGGGGGAACCCCTCCACTTT.